The entry that follows covers one TCR beta chain sequence. Its antigen is not known. The CDR3 consists of 13 residues. V gave up 5 bases and J gave up 6 bases, with 14 bases separating them. The germline V gene encodes CDR1 MNHEY and CDR2 SVGAGI. This sample was included in a study of shared clonotypes between healthy human individuals. Study at large: Per donor, CD8 memory used one plate, CD8 naive used two, CD4 memory used three and CD4 naive used three.

Findings and limits, study-wide: Memory subsets had estimated richness that was generally smaller than that of naive subsets.

CD45RA+ naive and CD45RA-negative memory subsets were separated from CD4+ cells. Original data processing: Junction-only sequences without quality scores were provided by ImmunoSEQ, so filtering was different. Assay used: immunoSEQ multiplex PCR; TCRdb lists only in-frame clones, some missing. That table furnishes V, J and clone size, whereas the DNA furnished D and trimming. The sample holds a few million clones; around nine tenths are singletons and the top ten take over 0.12%. The V and J genes are TRBV6-5 and TRBJ2-7; perhaps TRBD2 as D (5 bases). The sample taken for sequencing was naive CD4+ T cells sorted from blood. Subset denoted: CD45RA+ positively selected. The clonotype originates from a man younger than 35 in good health. DNA for the CDR3: TGTGCCAGCAGTCGAACCAGGACTCTCGAGCAGTACTTC. It yields the protein CASSRTRTLEQYF.